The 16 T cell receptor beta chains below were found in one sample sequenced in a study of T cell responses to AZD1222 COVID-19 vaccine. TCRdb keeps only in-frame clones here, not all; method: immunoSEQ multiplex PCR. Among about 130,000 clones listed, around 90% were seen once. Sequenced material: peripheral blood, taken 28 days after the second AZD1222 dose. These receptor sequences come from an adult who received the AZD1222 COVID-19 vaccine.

CDR3 loop: CASSQVQVGDNEQFF. The CDR3 DNA sequence: TGCGCCAGCAGCCAAGTCCAAGTAGGGGACAATGAGCAGTTCTTC. The chain recombines TRBV4-3 with TRBJ2-1, with a tentative D call TRBD1 (5 bases). Between the trimmed V and J ends, which lost 1 base and 5 bases, there was a span of 12 bases. This CDR3 is 15 amino acids long. Looked up from germline, CDR1 is LGHNA and CDR2 is YSLEER.

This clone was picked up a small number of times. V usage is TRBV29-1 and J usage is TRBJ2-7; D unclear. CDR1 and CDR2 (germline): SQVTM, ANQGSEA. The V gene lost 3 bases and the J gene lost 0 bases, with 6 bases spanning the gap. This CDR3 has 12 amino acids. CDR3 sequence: CSVEKGSYEQYF. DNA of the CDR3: TGCAGCGTTGAGAAGGGCTCCTACGAGCAGTACTTC.

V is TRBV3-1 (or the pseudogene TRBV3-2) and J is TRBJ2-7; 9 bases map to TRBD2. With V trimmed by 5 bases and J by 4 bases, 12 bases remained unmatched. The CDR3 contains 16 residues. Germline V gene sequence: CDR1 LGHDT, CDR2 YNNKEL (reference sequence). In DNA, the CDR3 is TGTGCCAGCAGCACCCATTGGCGGGAGGGCCCATACGAGCAGTACTTC. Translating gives CASSTHWREGPYEQYF.

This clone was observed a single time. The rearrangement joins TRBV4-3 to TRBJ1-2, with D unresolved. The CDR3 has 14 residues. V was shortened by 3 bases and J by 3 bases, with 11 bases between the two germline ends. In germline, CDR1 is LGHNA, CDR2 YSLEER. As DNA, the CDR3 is TGCGCCAGCAGCCACGTGACAAGAGACTATGGCTACACCTTC. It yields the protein CASSHVTRDYGYTF.

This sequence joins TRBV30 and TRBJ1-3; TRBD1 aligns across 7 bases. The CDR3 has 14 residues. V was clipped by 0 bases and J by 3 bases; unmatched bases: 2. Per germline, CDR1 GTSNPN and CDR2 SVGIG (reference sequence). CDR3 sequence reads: CAWSVGGIGNTIYF. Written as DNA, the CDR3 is TGTGCCTGGAGTGTAGGGGGCATTGGAAACACCATATATTTT.

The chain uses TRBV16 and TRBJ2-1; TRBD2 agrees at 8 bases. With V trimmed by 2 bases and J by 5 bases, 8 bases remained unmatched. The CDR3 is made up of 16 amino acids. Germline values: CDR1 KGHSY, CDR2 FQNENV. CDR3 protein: CASSQGAGDTHNEQFF. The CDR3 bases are TGTGCCAGCAGCCAAGGAGCGGGAGATACCCACAATGAGCAGTTCTTC.

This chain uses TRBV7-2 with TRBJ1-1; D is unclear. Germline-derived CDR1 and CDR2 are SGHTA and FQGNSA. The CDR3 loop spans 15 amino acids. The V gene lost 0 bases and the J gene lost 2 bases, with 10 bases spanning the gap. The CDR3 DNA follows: TGTGCCAGCAGCTTAGCGTCGAACGTTAACACTGAAGCTTTCTTT. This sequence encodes CASSLASNVNTEAFF. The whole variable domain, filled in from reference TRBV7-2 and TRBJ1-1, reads GAGVSQSPSNKVTEKGKDVELRCDPISGHTALYWYRQSLGQGLEFLIYFQGNSAPDKSGLPSDRFSAERTGGSVSTLTIQRTQQEDSAVYLCASSLASNVNTEAFFGQGTRLTVV.

The CDR3: CASSVTDRDNQPQHF. CDR3 DNA: TGTGCCAGCAGTGTCACTGACAGGGACAATCAGCCCCAGCATTTT. The rearrangement links TRBV28 to TRBJ1-5, with 7 positions matching TRBD1. Unmatched junction bases numbered 7, after V lost 5 bases and J lost 3 bases. The CDR3 sequence is 15 residues long. Germline V gives CDR1 MDHEN, CDR2 SYDVKM.

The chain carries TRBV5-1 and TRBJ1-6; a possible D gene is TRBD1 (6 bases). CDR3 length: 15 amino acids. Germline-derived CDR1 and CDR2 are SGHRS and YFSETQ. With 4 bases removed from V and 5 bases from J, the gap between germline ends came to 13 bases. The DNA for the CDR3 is TGCGCCAGCAGCATAATTACAGGGAATAATTCACCCCTCCACTTT. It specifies CASSIITGNNSPLHF.

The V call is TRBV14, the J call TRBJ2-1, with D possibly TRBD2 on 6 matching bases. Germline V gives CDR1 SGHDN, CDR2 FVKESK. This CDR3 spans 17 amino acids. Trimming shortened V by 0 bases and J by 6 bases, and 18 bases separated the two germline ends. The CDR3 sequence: CASSQEVGAGLGNEQFF. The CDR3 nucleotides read TGTGCCAGCAGCCAAGAAGTTGGGGCGGGGCTAGGCAATGAGCAGTTCTTC.

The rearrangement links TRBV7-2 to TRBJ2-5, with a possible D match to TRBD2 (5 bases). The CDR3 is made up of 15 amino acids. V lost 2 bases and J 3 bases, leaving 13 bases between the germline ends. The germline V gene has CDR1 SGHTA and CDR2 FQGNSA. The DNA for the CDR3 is TGTGCCAGCAGCTTATCTGTCCGGGAAGAAGAGACCCAGTACTTC. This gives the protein CASSLSVREEETQYF.

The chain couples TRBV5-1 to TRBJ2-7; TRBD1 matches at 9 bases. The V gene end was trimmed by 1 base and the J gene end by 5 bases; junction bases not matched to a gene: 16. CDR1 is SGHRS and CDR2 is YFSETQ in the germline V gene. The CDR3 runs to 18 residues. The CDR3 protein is CASSLPREISGQGDEQYF. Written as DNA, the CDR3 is TGCGCCAGCAGCTTGCCGAGGGAGATATCGGGACAGGGAGACGAGCAGTACTTC. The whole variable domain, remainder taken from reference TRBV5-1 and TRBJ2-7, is KAGVTQTPRYLIKTRGQQVTLSCSPISGHRSVSWYQQTPGQGLQFLFEYFSETQRNKGNFPGRFSGRQFSNSRSEMNVSTLELGDSALYLCASSLPREISGQGDEQYFGPGTRLTVT.

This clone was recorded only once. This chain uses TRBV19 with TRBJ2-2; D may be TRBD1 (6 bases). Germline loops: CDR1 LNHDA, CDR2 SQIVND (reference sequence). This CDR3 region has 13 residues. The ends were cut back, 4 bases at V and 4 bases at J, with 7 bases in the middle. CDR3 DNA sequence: TGTGCCAGTAGTAGGGGGCCCACCGGGGAGCTGTTTTTT. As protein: CASSRGPTGELFF.

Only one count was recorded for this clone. The CDR3 DNA follows: TGTGCCAGCAGCGTATCCCGGAGCACAGATACGCAGTATTTT. The encoded protein is CASSVSRSTDTQYF. V is TRBV9 and J is TRBJ2-3; D gene uncertain. The CDR3 is made up of 14 amino acids. CDR1 is SGDLS and CDR2 is YYNGEE in the germline V gene. Trimming removed 1 base from V and 0 bases from J, with 6 bases in between.

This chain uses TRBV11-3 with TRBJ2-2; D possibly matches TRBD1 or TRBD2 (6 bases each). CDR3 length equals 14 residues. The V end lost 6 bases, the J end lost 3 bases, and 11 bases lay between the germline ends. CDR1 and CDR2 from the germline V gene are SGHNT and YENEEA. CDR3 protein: CASSYGGDTGELFF. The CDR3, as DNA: TGTGCCAGCAGTTACGGGGGCGACACCGGGGAGCTGTTTTTT.

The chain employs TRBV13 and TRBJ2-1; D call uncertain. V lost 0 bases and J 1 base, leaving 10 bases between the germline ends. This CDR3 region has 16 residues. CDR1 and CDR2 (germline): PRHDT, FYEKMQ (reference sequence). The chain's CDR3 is CASSLGRVASYNEQFF. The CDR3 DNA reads TGTGCCAGCAGCTTAGGCCGGGTTGCGTCCTACAATGAGCAGTTCTTC.